The clone carrying this T cell receptor beta chain was counted a few times. The antigen is unknown. The sample comes from a study of CD8 T cells in ankylosing spondylitis. Findings of the study overall: Disease-linked clones bore a CD8+ phenotype, appearing relatively rarely in peripheral blood. Reportedly, matched ankylosing spondylitis synovial fluid was significantly enriched for disease-linked clones. A motif of 7 to 9 highly homologous TCR beta variants was seen as apparently characteristic of ankylosing spondylitis blood.

With V trimmed by 3 bases and J by 10 bases, 18 bases remained unmatched. CDR3 size: 19 residues. The V gene's germline CDR1 is SNHLY and CDR2 FYNNEI. Scientists made TCR beta libraries using quantitative 5'-RACE with molecular barcodes. Each CDR3 protein gets one entry after TCRdb re-called the 5' RACE reads with MiXCR. The table lists 310,000 or so distinct CDR3 sequences, 20% of them singletons. The rearrangement uses TRBV2 and TRBJ2-1; 13 bases agree with TRBD2. The sequence derives from a male donor with ankylosing spondylitis or in good health (not recorded which). Sequencing was carried out using blood, either unsorted or a sorted T cell fraction (not recorded which). CDR3 sequence: CASSDRTSGRALGSHEQFF. The DNA of the CDR3 is TGTGCCAGCAGTGATAGAACTAGCGGGAGGGCCTTGGGGTCGCACGAGCAGTTCTTC. Complete variable domain (other parts from reference TRBV2 and TRBJ2-1): EPEVTQTPSHQVTQMGQEVILRCVPISNHLYFYWYRQILGQKVEFLVSFYNNEISEKSEIFDDQFSVERPDGSNFTLKIRSTKLEDSAMYFCASSDRTSGRALGSHEQFFGPGTRLTVL.